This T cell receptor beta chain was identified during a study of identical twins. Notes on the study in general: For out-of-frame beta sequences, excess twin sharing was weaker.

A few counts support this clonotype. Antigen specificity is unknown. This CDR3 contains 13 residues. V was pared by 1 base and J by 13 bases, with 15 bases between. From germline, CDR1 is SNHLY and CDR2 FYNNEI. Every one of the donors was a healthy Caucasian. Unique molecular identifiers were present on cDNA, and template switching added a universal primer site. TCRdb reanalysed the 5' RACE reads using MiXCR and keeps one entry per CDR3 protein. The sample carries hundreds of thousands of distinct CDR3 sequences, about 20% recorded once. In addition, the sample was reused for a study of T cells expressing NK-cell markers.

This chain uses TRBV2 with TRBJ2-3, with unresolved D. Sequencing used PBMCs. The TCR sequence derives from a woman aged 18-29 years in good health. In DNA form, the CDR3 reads TGTGCCAGCAGTGAAGTAGGAGCCAGCCCGGAGTATTTT. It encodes CASSEVGASPEYF. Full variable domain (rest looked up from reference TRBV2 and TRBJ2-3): EPEVTQTPSHQVTQMGQEVILRCVPISNHLYFYWYRQILGQKVEFLVSFYNNEISEKSEIFDDQFSVERPDGSNFTLKIRSTKLEDSAMYFCASSEVGASPEYFGPGTRLTVL.